The 5 T cell receptor beta chains below all came from one sample that was sequenced in a study of Graves' ophthalmopathy and Graves' hyperthyroidism. The authors amplified TCR beta CDR3 regions, and they did so from RNA transcripts for repertoire sequencing. The authors performed first-round RT-PCR with HTBI primers and then a second-round multiplex PCR. TCRdb reprocessed the multiplex PCR reads via MiXCR and lists one record per CDR3 protein. The sample records some 380,000 distinct CDR3 sequences, 15% to 19% being singletons. Sequenced: peripheral blood. These receptors came from a woman aged 18-30 years with stable Graves' hyperthyroidism.

This clonotype was seen ten or more times. The rearrangement uses TRBV27 and TRBJ2-7, with D perhaps matching TRBD2 (6 bases). The CDR3 consists of 14 residues. Trimming pared 3 bases from V and 0 bases from J, leaving 9 bases between. Germline lookup yields CDR1 MNHEY and CDR2 SMNVEV (reference sequence). The CDR3 protein is CASSFLGGSYEQYF. In nucleotides, the CDR3 is TGTGCCAGCAGTTTCCTGGGGGGCTCCTACGAGCAGTACTTC.

Note on this clonotype: A read error may be the cause here, since a much bigger clone is one base away. This chain links TRBV20-1 with TRBJ1-3, with 7 bases matching TRBD1. This CDR3 contains 15 residues. In germline, CDR1 is DFQATT, CDR2 SNEGSKA (reference sequence). The CDR3 region has the DNA TGCAGTGCTGCCCCCGACAGGGAGGCTGGAAACACCATATGTTTT. Translating gives CSAAPDREAGNTICF.

This clonotype was picked up many times. J is TRBJ2-7 and V is TRBV5-1; no definite D call. The V and J ends lost 2 bases and 4 bases respectively, with 7 bases between them. Germline values: CDR1 SGHRS, CDR2 YFSETQ. This CDR3 region has 12 residues. CDR3 coding DNA: TGCGCCAGCAGCTTCGACGAATACGAGCAGTACTTC. This sequence encodes CASSFDEYEQYF. Drawing the rest from reference TRBV5-1 and TRBJ2-7, the complete variable domain is KAGVTQTPRYLIKTRGQQVTLSCSPISGHRSVSWYQQTPGQGLQFLFEYFSETQRNKGNFPGRFSGRQFSNSRSEMNVSTLELGDSALYLCASSFDEYEQYFGPGTRLTVT.

This clonotype was seen ten or more times. The genes are TRBV20-1 and TRBJ1-1; 8 bases align to TRBD1. Germline CDR1 and CDR2: DFQATT and SNEGSKA (reference sequence). V was clipped by 1 base and J by 1 base; unmatched bases: 2. The length of the CDR3 is 14 residues. CDR3 bases: TGCAGTGCTAGAGGACAGGGGACGAACACTGAAGCTTTCTTT. It translates to CSARGQGTNTEAFF.

This clonotype was recorded once. No conserved phenylalanine or tryptophan ends this CDR3, so it is likely a read error. The limits of the CDR3 on the DNA are not certain, so only TCRdb's listed CDR3 is given. This rearrangement joins TRBV27 to TRBJ1-5; TRBD1 is the table's D call and was not checked against the DNA. CDR1 is MNHEY, CDR2 SMNVEV, per germline (reference sequence). The CDR3 region is 14 residues in length, termini included. CDR3 sequence reads: CATHPSDRGQPQQL.